The 7 T cell receptor beta chains below all came from one sample that was sequenced in a study of T cells in Graves' hyperthyroidism and ophthalmopathy. Regions amplified from RNA transcripts were the TCR beta CDR3 regions. In the first-round RT-PCR of the TCR CDR3, the HTBI primer set was used. TCRdb re-analysed the multiplex PCR reads in MiXCR, keeping a single row per CDR3 protein. The sample has around 690,000 distinct CDR3 sequences, roughly 17% seen once. The sample was blood. The receptors here all came from a man in his forties or fifties with Graves' hyperthyroidism.

This clonotype was seen at least ten times. This sequence joins TRBV6-1 and TRBJ1-4, with unresolved D. The CDR3 extends over 13 amino acids. The V gene's germline CDR1 is MNHNS and CDR2 SASEGT. Deletions cut 2 bases from V and 7 bases from J, with 8 bases between. This CDR3 reads CASSEPDSEKLFF. The CDR3 DNA is TGTGCCAGCAGTGAACCCGATAGTGAAAAACTGTTTTTT.

This clonotype was found a few times. This sequence joins TRBV19 and TRBJ2-1, with TRBD2 matching 9 bases. The CDR3 length is 16 residues. The junction had 5 bases not matched to a gene; V was cut back by 5 bases and J by 0 bases. Germline V CDR1 and CDR2: LNHDA, SQIVND (reference sequence). CDR3 in amino acids: CASSDHSGSSYNEQFF. The CDR3 bases are TGTGCCAGTAGTGACCATAGCGGGAGCTCCTACAATGAGCAGTTCTTC.

Ten or more counts support this clonotype. The V call is TRBV19, the J call TRBJ2-5; D uncertain. CDR3 size: 12 residues. Germline CDR1 and CDR2: LNHDA and SQIVND (reference sequence). V gave up 0 bases and J gave up 2 bases, with 1 base separating them. The CDR3 DNA reads TGTGCCAGTAGTATAGATCAAGAGACCCAGTACTTC. Protein product: CASSIDQETQYF. The full variable domain, completed using reference TRBV19 and TRBJ2-5, is DGGITQSPKYLFRKEGQNVTLSCEQNLNHDAMYWYRQDPGQGLRLIYYSQIVNDFQKGDIAEGYSVSREKKESFPLTVTSAQKNPTAFYLCASSIDQETQYFGPGTRLLVL.

This chain connects TRBV30 to TRBJ2-4; D is ambiguous. The length of the CDR3 is 14 residues. Looked up from germline, CDR1 is GTSNPN and CDR2 is SVGIG (reference sequence). Deletions cut 4 bases from V and 0 bases from J, with 10 bases between. CDR3 DNA sequence: TGTGCCTGGACAGGAACACTAGCCAAAAACATTCAGTACTTC. Protein: CAWTGTLAKNIQYF.

V gene TRBV5-1 combines with J gene TRBJ2-1; 15 bases are shared with TRBD2. V was pared by 3 bases and J by 2 bases, with 6 bases of the junction left unmatched. The CDR3 contains 18 residues. CDR1 is SGHRS and CDR2 is YFSETQ in the germline V gene. DNA for the CDR3: TGCGCCAGCAGCTCGGGACTAGCGGGAGGTACTACCTACAATGAGCAGTTCTTC. This encodes CASSSGLAGGTTYNEQFF.

This clonotype was detected many times. In DNA, the CDR3 is TGTGCCAGCAGTTTAACTAGCGGGAGCAGGGAGCTGTTTTTT. It is translated as CASSLTSGSRELFF. This chain links TRBV12-3 or TRBV12-4 with TRBJ2-2; 11 nucleotides align to TRBD2. This CDR3 is built from 14 residues. V was pared by 2 bases and J by 9 bases, with 2 bases of the junction left unmatched.

V is TRBV10-1 and J is TRBJ2-3; 9 bases agree with TRBD2. V dropped 0 bases and J dropped 3; count of bases not matched to a gene: 4. The germline V gene encodes CDR1 WNHNN and CDR2 SYGVQD (reference sequence). The CDR3 has 16 residues. CDR3 protein: CASSESISGRTDTQYF. The CDR3 DNA reads TGCGCCAGCAGTGAGTCTATTAGCGGGAGAACAGATACGCAGTATTTT.